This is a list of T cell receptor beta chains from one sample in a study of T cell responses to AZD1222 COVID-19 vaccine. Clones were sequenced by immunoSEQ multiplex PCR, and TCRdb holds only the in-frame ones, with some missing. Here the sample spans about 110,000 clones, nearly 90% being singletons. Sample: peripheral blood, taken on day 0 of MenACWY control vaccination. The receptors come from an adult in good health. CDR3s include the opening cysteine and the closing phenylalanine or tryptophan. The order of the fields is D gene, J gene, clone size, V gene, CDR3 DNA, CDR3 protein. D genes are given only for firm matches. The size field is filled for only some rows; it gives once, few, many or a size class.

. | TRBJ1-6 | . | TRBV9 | TGTGCCAGCAATGTGGGCAGGGATAATTCACCCCTCCACTTT | CASNVGRDNSPLHF
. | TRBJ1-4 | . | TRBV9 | TGTGCCAGCAGCGTAGGGGGCGAGGGATCAAAACTGTTTTTT | CASSVGGEGSKLFF
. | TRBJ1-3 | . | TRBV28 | TGTTGCGTATCAGGGGCCAGGGAACCCTCTGGAAACACCATATATTTT | CCVSGAREPSGNTIYF
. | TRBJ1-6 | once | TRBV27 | TGTGCCAGCAGCAGAAACACAGGGTATAATTCACCCCTCCACTTT | CASSRNTGYNSPLHF
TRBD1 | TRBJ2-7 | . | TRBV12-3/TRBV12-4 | TGTGCCAGCAGTTTGACGGGACAGGAGTACTTC | CASSLTGQEYF
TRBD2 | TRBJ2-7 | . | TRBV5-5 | TGTGCCAGCAGCTTACTAGCGGGGGGCCACTACGAGCAGTACTTC | CASSLLAGGHYEQYF
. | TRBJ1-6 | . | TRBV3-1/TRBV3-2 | TGTGCCAGCAGCCAAGGTGCAGGGCCTAATTCACCCCTCCACTTT | CASSQGAGPNSPLHF
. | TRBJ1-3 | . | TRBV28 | TGTGCCAGCAGTTTTCTCGATTACTCTGGAAACACCATATATTTT | CASSFLDYSGNTIYF
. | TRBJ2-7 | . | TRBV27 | TGTGCCAGCAGTTTCGGCGGGGCTGTTTCCTACGAGCAGTACTTC | CASSFGGAVSYEQYF
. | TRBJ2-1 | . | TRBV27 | TGTGCCAGCAGAGGGACTGGAACAAATGAGCAGTTCTTC | CASRGTGTNEQFF
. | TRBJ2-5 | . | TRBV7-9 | TGTGCCAGCAGCTCTCAATACGGGACGGGGGAGGAGACCCAGTACTTC | CASSSQYGTGEETQYF
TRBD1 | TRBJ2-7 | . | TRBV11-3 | TGTGCCAGCAGCCTATCCGGGACAGGGTCCTACGAGCAGTACTTC | CASSLSGTGSYEQYF
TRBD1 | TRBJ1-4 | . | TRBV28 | TGTGCCAGCAGTTTACAGGGGGCTAATGAAAAACTGTTTTTT | CASSLQGANEKLFF
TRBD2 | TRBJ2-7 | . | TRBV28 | TGTGCCAGCAGCCATAGCGGGACTCCCAGCTCCTACGAGCAGTACTTC | CASSHSGTPSSYEQYF
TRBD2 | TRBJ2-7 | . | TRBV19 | TGTGCCAGTAGTCTTCGGGAGGAGGGGTACGAGCAGTACTTC | CASSLREEGYEQYF
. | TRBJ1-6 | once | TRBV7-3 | TGTGCCAGCAGCTTAACAAGTTCAGATAATTCACCCCTCCACTTT | CASSLTSSDNSPLHF
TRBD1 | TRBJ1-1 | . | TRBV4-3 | TGCGCCAGCACTTTCAAGGGGGCGATGAACACTGAAGCTTTCTTT | CASTFKGAMNTEAFF
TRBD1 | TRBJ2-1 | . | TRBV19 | TGTGCCAGTCTCGGGACAGGGGGAAACAATGAGCAGTTCTTC | CASLGTGGNNEQFF
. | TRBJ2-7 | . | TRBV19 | TGTGCCAGTAGTATAGTGGGCAGTCCTATCTACGAGCAGTACTTC | CASSIVGSPIYEQYF